This T cell receptor beta chain was sequenced in a study of OX40 agonist ivuxolimab in advanced cancers. Profiling relied on immunoSEQ multiplex PCR, and the TCRdb table lists in-frame clones only, not all of them. Of some 34,000 clones detected, 88% appear once; the ten largest clones hold about 13%. V was pared by 4 bases and J by 6 bases, with 11 bases between. Germline values: CDR1 LNHDA, CDR2 SQIVND (reference sequence). The length of the CDR3 is 13 residues. Sequenced here: CD4+ or CD8+ T cells sorted from blood, sampled in a trial of the OX40 agonist ivuxolimab. The origin of this receptor is an adult with an advanced solid tumor such as melanoma, head and neck, liver or kidney cancer. The chain employs TRBV19 and TRBJ2-3; tentative D call: TRBD2 (5 bases). The CDR3, as DNA: TGTGCCAGTAGTACTTATCGGAGGGATACGCAGTATTTT. Protein product: CASSTYRRDTQYF.